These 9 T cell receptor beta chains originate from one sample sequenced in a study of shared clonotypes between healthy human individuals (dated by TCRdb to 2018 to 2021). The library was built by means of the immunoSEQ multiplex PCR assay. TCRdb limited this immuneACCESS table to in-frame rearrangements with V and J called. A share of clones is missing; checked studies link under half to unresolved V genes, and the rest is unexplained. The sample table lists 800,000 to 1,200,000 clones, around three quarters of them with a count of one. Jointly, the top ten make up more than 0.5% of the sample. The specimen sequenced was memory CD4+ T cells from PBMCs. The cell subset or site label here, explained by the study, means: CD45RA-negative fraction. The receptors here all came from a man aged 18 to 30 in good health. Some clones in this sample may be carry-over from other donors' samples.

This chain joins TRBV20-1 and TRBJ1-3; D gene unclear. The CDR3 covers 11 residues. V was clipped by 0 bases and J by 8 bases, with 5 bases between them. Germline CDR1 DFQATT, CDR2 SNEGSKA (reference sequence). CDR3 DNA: TGCAGTGCTAGAGATGCGGACACCATATATTTT. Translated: CSARDADTIYF.

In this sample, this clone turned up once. CDR3 in DNA: TGTGCCGGTGCCCCTATACCCGAGACCCAGTACTTC. Its translation is CAGAPIPETQYF. This chain joins TRBV7-9 and TRBJ2-5; D is uncertain. The CDR3 is 12 residues long. Germline V gives CDR1 SEHNR, CDR2 FQNEAQ (reference sequence). V was clipped by 11 bases and J by 5 bases, with 15 bases between them.

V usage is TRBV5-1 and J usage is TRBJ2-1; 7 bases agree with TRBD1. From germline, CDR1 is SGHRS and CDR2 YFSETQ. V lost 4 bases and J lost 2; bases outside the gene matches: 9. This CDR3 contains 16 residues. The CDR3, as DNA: TGCGCCAGCAGCCCAGGGGGAAGCAAGGCCTACAATGAGCAGTTCTTC. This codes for CASSPGGSKAYNEQFF.

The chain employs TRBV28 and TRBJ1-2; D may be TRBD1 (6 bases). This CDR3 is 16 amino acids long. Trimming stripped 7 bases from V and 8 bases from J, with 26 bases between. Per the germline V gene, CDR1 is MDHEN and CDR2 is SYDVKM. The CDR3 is CASTRDNNRDSLGYTF. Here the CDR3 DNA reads TGTGCCAGCACTAGGGACAACAACAGGGATTCCCTGGGCTACACCTTC.

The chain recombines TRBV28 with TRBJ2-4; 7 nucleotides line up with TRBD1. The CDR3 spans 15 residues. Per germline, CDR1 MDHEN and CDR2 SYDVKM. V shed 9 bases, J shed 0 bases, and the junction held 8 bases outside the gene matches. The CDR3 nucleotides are TGTGCCAGTACAGGGGTCCGACTAGCCAAAAACATTCAGTACTTC. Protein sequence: CASTGVRLAKNIQYF.

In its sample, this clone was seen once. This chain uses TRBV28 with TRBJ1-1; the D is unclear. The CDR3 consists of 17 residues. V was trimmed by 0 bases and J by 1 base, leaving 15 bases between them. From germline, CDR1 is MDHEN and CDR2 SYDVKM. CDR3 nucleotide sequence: TGTGCCAGCAGTTTATGGGCAGCTACCAGACCGAACACTGAAGCTTTCTTT. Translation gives CASSLWAATRPNTEAFF.

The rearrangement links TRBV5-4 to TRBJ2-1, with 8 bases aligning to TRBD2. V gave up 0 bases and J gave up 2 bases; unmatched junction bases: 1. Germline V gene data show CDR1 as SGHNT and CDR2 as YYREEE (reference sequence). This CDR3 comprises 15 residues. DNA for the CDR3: TGTGCCAGCAGCTTGGGAGCGGGAGCCTACAATGAGCAGTTCTTC. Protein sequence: CASSLGAGAYNEQFF.

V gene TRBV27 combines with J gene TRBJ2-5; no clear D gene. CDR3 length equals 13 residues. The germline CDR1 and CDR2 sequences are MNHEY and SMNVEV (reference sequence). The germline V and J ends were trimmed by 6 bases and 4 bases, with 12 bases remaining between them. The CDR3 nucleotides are TGTGCCAGCAGCCCCCGGGCGAGAGAGACCCAGTACTTC. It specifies CASSPRARETQYF.

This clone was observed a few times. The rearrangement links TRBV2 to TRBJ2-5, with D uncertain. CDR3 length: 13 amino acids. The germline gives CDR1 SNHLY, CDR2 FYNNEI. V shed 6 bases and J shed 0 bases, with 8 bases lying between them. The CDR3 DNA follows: TGTGCCAGCAGGTTGGAGTACCAAGAGACCCAGTACTTC. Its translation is CASRLEYQETQYF.